Listed here are 21 T cell receptor beta chains from one sample, sequenced in a study of T cells in Graves' hyperthyroidism and ophthalmopathy. TCR beta CDR3 region amplification was performed from RNA transcripts. The HTBI primer set was used in a first-round RT-PCR of the TCR CDR3. TCRdb independently ran MiXCR on the multiplex PCR reads; one entry per CDR3 protein. This sample has approximately 530,000 distinct CDR3 sequences, with 20% found just once. The source material was blood. All receptors derive from a man aged 35 to 55 with Graves' ophthalmopathy.

Regarding this clonotype: Sequence at one end of the junction differs from germline and may be a read error. This rearrangement joins TRBV7-8 to TRBJ1-4; D is perhaps TRBD1 (6 bases). CDR3 size: 16 residues. Germline loops: CDR1 SGHVS, CDR2 FQNEAQ. This chain's CDR3 is CASSAPSGGTNGKLFF. CDR3 bases: TGTGCCAGCAGCGCCCCGTCGGGGGGCACTAATGGAAAACTGTTTTTT. The variable domain in full, completed from reference TRBV7-8 and TRBJ1-4, reads GAGVSQSPRYKVAKRGQDVALRCDPISGHVSLFWYQQALGQGPEFLTYFQNEAQLDKSGLPSDRFFAERPEGSVSTLKIQRTQQEDSAVYLCASSAPSGGTNGKLFFGSGTQLSVL.

DNA of the CDR3: TGTGCCAGCAGCCAAGATCAGACTAGCGGGGGGAGAGGCACAGATACGCAGTATTTT. The encoded protein is CASSQDQTSGGRGTDTQYF. The chain joins TRBV4-2 to TRBJ2-3, with TRBD2 identical over 13 bases. Per the germline V gene, CDR1 is LGHNA and CDR2 is YNFKEQ. V shed 0 bases and J 1 base; nucleotides not matched to a gene: 7. This CDR3 spans 19 amino acids.

The genes are TRBV5-4 and TRBJ2-1, with 8 bases that match TRBD2. J was trimmed by 9 bases and V by 3 bases; bases with no gene match: 8. Germline V CDR1 and CDR2: SGHNT, YYREEE (reference sequence). The CDR3 extends over 14 amino acids. This CDR3 reads CASSSAGGRGEQFF. The CDR3 DNA is TGTGCCAGCAGCTCGGCGGGAGGCCGGGGTGAGCAGTTCTTC.

This clonotype was seen ten or more times. The chain carries TRBV28 and TRBJ2-7; D is ambiguous. The length of the CDR3 is 13 residues. Trimming cost V 7 bases and J 4 bases, with 14 bases left between them. Germline V lookup: CDR1 MDHEN, CDR2 SYDVKM. CDR3 amino acids: CASTMEPLYEQYF. Here the CDR3 DNA reads TGTGCCAGCACTATGGAGCCCTTGTACGAGCAGTACTTC.

This clonotype was detected ten times or more. V and J are TRBV12-3 or TRBV12-4 and TRBJ1-1; D possibly corresponds to TRBD1 (5 bases). V was shortened by 2 bases and J by 4 bases, with 14 bases between the two germline ends. This CDR3 comprises 15 residues. CDR3 nucleotide sequence: TGTGCCAGCAGTTTACATCGGGCAGGGAGCACTGAAGCTTTCTTT. Protein product: CASSLHRAGSTEAFF.

The CDR3 DNA reads TGTGCCAGCAGATTACAGGGGGCCGTGAACACTGAAGCTTTCTTT. The encoded protein is CASRLQGAVNTEAFF. The chain links TRBV6-1 to TRBJ1-1, with 9 positions matching TRBD1. V shed 6 bases, J shed 0 bases, and the junction held 5 bases outside the gene matches. The CDR3 runs to 15 residues. In germline, CDR1 is MNHNS, CDR2 SASEGT.

This clonotype was counted at least ten times. CDR3 DNA: TGTGCCAGCAGCCAAGAATGGGACAACTATGGCTACACCTTC. Amino acid sequence: CASSQEWDNYGYTF. This sequence joins TRBV3-1 and TRBJ1-2; D perhaps matches TRBD1 (5 bases). Germline CDR1 is LGHDT and CDR2 is YNNKEL (reference sequence). The CDR3 extends over 14 amino acids. Deletions cut 0 bases from V and 2 bases from J, with 7 bases between.

This clonotype was detected many times. The V gene is TRBV6-1, the J gene TRBJ1-2; 8 bases are a match to TRBD1. Germline lookup yields CDR1 MNHNS and CDR2 SASEGT. This CDR3 region has 16 residues. The ends lost 2 bases at V and 4 bases at J; junction bases unmatched: 9. As DNA, the CDR3 is TGTGCCAGCAGTGAATTTAGGACAGGGACAAGCTATGGCTACACCTTC. Translated: CASSEFRTGTSYGYTF.

This clonotype has ten or more counts. The chain joins TRBV4-1 to TRBJ2-2; D gene unclear. The V gene's germline CDR1 is MGHRA and CDR2 YSYEKL. There are 14 residues in the CDR3. Trimming pared 1 base from V and 1 base from J, leaving 4 bases between. The CDR3 DNA follows: TGCGCCAGCAGCCAAGTGTTGAACACCGGGGAGCTGTTTTTT. This gives the protein CASSQVLNTGELFF.

This clonotype was detected a few times. This chain links TRBV6-1 with TRBJ2-5, with 15 nucleotides matching TRBD2. V gave up 10 bases and J gave up 5 bases; unmatched junction bases: 8. Per germline, CDR1 MNHNS and CDR2 SASEGT. The CDR3 spans 15 residues. This CDR3 is CAIKGLAGGPETQYF. CDR3 coding DNA: TGTGCCATAAAGGGACTAGCGGGAGGTCCTGAGACCCAGTACTTC.

This clonotype was observed a handful of times. In DNA form, the CDR3 reads TGTGCCAGCAGGAGGGGCACAGATACGCAGTATTTT. This encodes CASRRGTDTQYF. The chain employs TRBV6-1 and TRBJ2-3, with D possibly being TRBD2 (5 bases). Germline V gives CDR1 MNHNS, CDR2 SASEGT. This CDR3 is built from 12 residues. V lost 6 bases and J 1 base, leaving 5 bases between the germline ends.

The chain is built from TRBV28 and TRBJ1-2, with 9 bases that match TRBD1. J lost 4 bases, V lost 5 bases, and 20 bases had no gene match. Per the germline V gene, CDR1 is MDHEN and CDR2 is SYDVKM. This CDR3 is built from 19 residues. CDR3 sequence reads: CASSGGGLGQGKLAYGYTF. The CDR3 region has the DNA TGTGCCAGCAGTGGGGGGGGCTTGGGACAGGGTAAACTCGCCTATGGCTACACCTTC.

This clonotype has a handful of counts. The V gene is TRBV12-3 or TRBV12-4, the J gene TRBJ1-2, with D perhaps matching TRBD1 (6 bases). V was clipped by 7 bases and J by 6 bases, with 18 bases between them. This CDR3 region has 14 residues. In nucleotides, the CDR3 is TGTGCCAGCACTCCAACCGGAGGGGGGGATGGCTACACCTTC. This sequence encodes CASTPTGGGDGYTF.

This sequence joins TRBV30 and TRBJ2-3, with 12 bases identical to TRBD1. The V gene's germline CDR1 is GTSNPN and CDR2 SVGIG (reference sequence). J was trimmed by 6 bases and V by 1 base; bases with no gene match: 2. The CDR3 covers 14 residues. CDR3: CAWSGDRGRDTQYF. The CDR3 DNA reads TGTGCCTGGAGTGGGGACAGGGGGCGGGATACGCAGTATTTT. Complete variable domain (other parts from reference TRBV30 and TRBJ2-3): SQTIHQWPATLVQPVGSPLSLECTVEGTSNPNLYWYRQAAGRGLQLLFYSVGIGQISSEVPQNLSASRPQDRQFILSSKKLLLSDSGFYLCAWSGDRGRDTQYFGPGTRLTVL.

The table lists this clonotype with many counts. The CDR3 DNA is TGTGCCAGCAGCTCATGGGGGACTAAAGAGACCCAGTACTTC. Translated, it gives CASSSWGTKETQYF. The chain combines TRBV7-8 with TRBJ2-5, with 7 bases lining up with TRBD2. The CDR3 has 14 amino acids. V was pared by 4 bases and J by 3 bases, with 5 bases of the junction left unmatched. CDR1 is SGHVS, CDR2 FQNEAQ, per germline.

Ten or more counts support this clonotype. The J gene is TRBJ2-3, the V gene TRBV2, with TRBD2 matching over 7 bases. Germline lookup yields CDR1 SNHLY and CDR2 FYNNEI. V was clipped by 7 bases and J by 2 bases; unmatched bases: 9. The CDR3 runs 15 residues. The CDR3 spells CASKLASGLTDTQYF. CDR3 sequence (DNA): TGTGCCAGCAAACTCGCTAGCGGACTCACAGATACGCAGTATTTT. Full variable domain (outside the CDR3, taken from reference TRBV2 and TRBJ2-3): EPEVTQTPSHQVTQMGQEVILRCVPISNHLYFYWYRQILGQKVEFLVSFYNNEISEKSEIFDDQFSVERPDGSNFTLKIRSTKLEDSAMYFCASKLASGLTDTQYFGPGTRLTVL.

This clonotype has at least ten counts. The chain joins TRBV5-1 to TRBJ2-3; the match to TRBD2 covers 10 bases. Germline V gene lookup returns CDR1 SGHRS and CDR2 YFSETQ. The CDR3 consists of 17 residues. V was pared by 4 bases and J by 0 bases, with 8 bases of the junction left unmatched. This CDR3 reads CASSPRTSGGSTDTQYF. The CDR3 coding sequence is TGCGCCAGCAGCCCTAGGACTAGCGGAGGTAGCACAGATACGCAGTATTTT. The whole variable domain, remainder taken from reference TRBV5-1 and TRBJ2-3, is KAGVTQTPRYLIKTRGQQVTLSCSPISGHRSVSWYQQTPGQGLQFLFEYFSETQRNKGNFPGRFSGRQFSNSRSEMNVSTLELGDSALYLCASSPRTSGGSTDTQYFGPGTRLTVL.

The J gene is TRBJ1-3, the V gene TRBV18, with 8 nucleotides matching TRBD1. Per the germline V gene, CDR1 is KGHSH and CDR2 is LQKENI. The CDR3 runs 15 residues. Germline trimming cut 6 bases from V and 0 bases from J; bases unmatched to any gene: 4. CDR3: CASSPDRDSGNTIYF. CDR3 DNA: TGTGCCAGCTCGCCGGACAGGGACTCTGGAAACACCATATATTTT.

The V gene is TRBV15, the J gene TRBJ2-7; 8 bases match TRBD2. The CDR3 is 16 amino acids. Germline lookup yields CDR1 LNHNV and CDR2 YYDKDF (reference sequence). V shed 1 base, J shed 0 bases, and the junction held 5 bases outside the gene matches. The CDR3 here is CATSRVRGRNSYEQYF. CDR3 nucleotide sequence: TGTGCCACCAGCAGAGTTCGCGGGAGGAACTCCTACGAGCAGTACTTC.

CDR3 sequence (DNA): TGTGCCAGCGGGGAGGTGCCCCTCGGCGCGAATTCACCCCTCCACTTT. It codes for CASGEVPLGANSPLHF. This chain links TRBV12-3 or TRBV12-4 with TRBJ1-6; D unclear. The CDR3 covers 16 residues. V was cut by 8 bases and J by 7 bases, with 21 bases left in between.

This clonotype has a single count. V and J are TRBV4-2 and TRBJ2-1, with 16 bases that match TRBD2. J gave up 3 bases and V 4 bases, and 9 bases lay outside the gene matches. Germline CDR1 and CDR2: LGHNA and YNFKEQ. The CDR3 consists of 19 residues. CDR3 bases: TGTGCCAGCAGCCTTCTCCCGGGACTAGCGGGAGGGGACTACAATGAGCAGTTCTTC. It yields the protein CASSLLPGLAGGDYNEQFF.